This TCR beta chain emerged from a study of neoadjuvant nivolumab and ipilimumab in lung cancer. The assay was immunoSEQ multiplex PCR, and TCRdb's table has in-frame clones only and misses some. Here the sample spans approximately 23,000 clones, roughly 84% being singletons. This clone was observed a few times. Its antigen is currently unknown. Whole-study results and caveats: Blood richness before therapy tracked richness in tumors resected after neoadjuvant therapy. TCR clonality did not significantly correlate with pathologic tumor regression. TCR sequencing covered a small number of samples.

The sequencing here drew on peripheral blood, taken before neoadjuvant nivolumab, alone or with ipilimumab. This receptor was taken from an adult with non-small cell lung cancer.

CDR3 region: CAIPCYEQYF. Here the CDR3 DNA reads TGCGCCATCCCATGCTACGAGCAGTACTTC. This chain uses TRBV4-1 with TRBJ2-7; D ambiguous. The CDR3 has 10 residues. Germline CDR1 MGHRA, CDR2 YSYEKL. Trimming removed 10 bases at V and 3 bases at J, with 7 bases between.